What follows is one T cell receptor beta chain and its context. Its antigen is unknown. This entry comes from a study of cytomegalovirus exposure and HLA in healthy donors. Overall study results and limits: The authors listed approximately 150 TCR beta chains as cytomegalovirus-associated. TCR beta sequences reportedly predicted the HLA-A and HLA-B alleles of most subjects accurately. Rare TCR sequences dominated, though some public TCRs recurred in many donors. A later analysis linked a missense variant in DCLRE1C to the trimming of TCR beta V and J genes.

PCR used 60 Vbeta primers and 13 Jbeta primers. Libraries were prepared by immunoSEQ multiplex PCR; TCRdb keeps only in-frame clonotypes and omits some of them. The table records about 87,000 clones, about 8% of them present only once. CDR3 length equals 18 residues. Germline V gives CDR1 SNHLY, CDR2 FYNNEI. The ends lost 6 bases at V and 4 bases at J; junction bases unmatched: 15. The chain couples TRBV2 to TRBJ2-1, with TRBD1 identical over 10 bases. The sequenced sample consisted of PBMCs. The receptor was derived from a man in his forties or fifties in good health and CMV-seronegative. CDR3 in amino acids: CASSPGRDRGTFYNEQFF. CDR3 coding DNA: TGTGCCAGCAGCCCCGGGAGGGACAGGGGTACTTTTTACAATGAGCAGTTCTTC.